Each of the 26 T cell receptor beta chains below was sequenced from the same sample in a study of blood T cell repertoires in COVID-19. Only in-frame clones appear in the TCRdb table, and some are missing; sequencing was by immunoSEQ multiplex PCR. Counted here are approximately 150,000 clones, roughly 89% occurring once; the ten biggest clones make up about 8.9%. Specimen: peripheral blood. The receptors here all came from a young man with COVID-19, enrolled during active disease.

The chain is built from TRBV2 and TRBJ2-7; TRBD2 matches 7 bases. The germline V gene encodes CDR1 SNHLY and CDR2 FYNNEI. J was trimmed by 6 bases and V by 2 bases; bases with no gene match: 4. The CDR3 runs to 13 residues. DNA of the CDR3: TGTGCCAGCAGTGAACGGCTAGCGGCCGAGCAGTACTTC. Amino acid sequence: CASSERLAAEQYF. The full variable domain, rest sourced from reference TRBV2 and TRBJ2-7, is EPEVTQTPSHQVTQMGQEVILRCVPISNHLYFYWYRQILGQKVEFLVSFYNNEISEKSEIFDDQFSVERPDGSNFTLKIRSTKLEDSAMYFCASSERLAAEQYFGPGTRLTVT.

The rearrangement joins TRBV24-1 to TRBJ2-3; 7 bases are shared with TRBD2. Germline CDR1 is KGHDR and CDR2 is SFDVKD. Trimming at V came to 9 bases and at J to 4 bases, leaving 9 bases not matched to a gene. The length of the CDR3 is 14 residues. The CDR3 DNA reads TGTGCCACCCCAGTGGGGGAGGGGTCAGATACGCAGTATTTT. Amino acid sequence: CATPVGEGSDTQYF.

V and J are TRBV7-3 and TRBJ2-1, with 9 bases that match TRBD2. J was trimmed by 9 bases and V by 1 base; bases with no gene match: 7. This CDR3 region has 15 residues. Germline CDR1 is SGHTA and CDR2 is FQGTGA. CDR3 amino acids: CASSLNSGRSGEQFF. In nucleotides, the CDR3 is TGTGCCAGCAGCTTAAACAGCGGGAGGTCGGGTGAGCAGTTCTTC.

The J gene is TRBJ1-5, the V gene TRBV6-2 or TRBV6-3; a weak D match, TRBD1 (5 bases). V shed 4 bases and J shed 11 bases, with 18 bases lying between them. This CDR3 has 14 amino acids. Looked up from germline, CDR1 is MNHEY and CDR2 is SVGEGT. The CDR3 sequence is CASSSPVATQAQHF. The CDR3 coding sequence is TGTGCCAGCAGTTCCCCCGTGGCCACACAGGCCCAGCATTTT.

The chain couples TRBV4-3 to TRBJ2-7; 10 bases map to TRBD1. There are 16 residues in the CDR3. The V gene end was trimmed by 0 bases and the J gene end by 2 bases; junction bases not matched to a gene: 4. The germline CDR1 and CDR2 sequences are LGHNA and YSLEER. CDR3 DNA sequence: TGCGCCAGCAGCCAAGAGGGGGGACAGGGGCCCTACGAGCAGTACTTC. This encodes CASSQEGGQGPYEQYF.

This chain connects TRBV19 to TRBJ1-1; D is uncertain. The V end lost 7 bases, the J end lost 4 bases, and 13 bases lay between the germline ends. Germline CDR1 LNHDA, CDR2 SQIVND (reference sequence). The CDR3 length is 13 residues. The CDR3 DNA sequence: TGTGCCAGTACCTACCGGGTGTTCACTGAAGCTTTCTTT. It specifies CASTYRVFTEAFF.

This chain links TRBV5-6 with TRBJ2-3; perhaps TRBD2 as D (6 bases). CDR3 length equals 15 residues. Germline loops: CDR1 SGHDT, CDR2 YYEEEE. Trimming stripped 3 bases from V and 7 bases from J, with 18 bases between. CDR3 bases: TGTGCCAGCAGCTCGACGCGGGACGGAGATAATACGCAGTATTTT. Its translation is CASSSTRDGDNTQYF.

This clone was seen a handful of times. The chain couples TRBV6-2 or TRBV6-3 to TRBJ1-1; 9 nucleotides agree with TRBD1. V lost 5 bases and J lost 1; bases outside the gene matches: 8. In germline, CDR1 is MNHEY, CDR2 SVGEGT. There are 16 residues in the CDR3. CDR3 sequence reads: CASSTGQGLGNTEAFF. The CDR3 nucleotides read TGTGCCAGCAGTACTGGACAGGGGTTGGGGAACACTGAAGCTTTCTTT.

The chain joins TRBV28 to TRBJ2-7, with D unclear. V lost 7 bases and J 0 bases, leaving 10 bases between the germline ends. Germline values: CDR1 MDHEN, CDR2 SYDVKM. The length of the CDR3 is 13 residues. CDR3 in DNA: TGTGCCAGCAACCTAAGGAGCTCCTACGAGCAGTACTTC. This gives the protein CASNLRSSYEQYF.

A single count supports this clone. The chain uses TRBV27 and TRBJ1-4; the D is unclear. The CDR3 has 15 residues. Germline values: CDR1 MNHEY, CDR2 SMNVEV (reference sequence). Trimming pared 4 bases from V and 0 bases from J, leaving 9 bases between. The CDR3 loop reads CASSSLAPTNEKLFF. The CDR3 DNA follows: TGTGCCAGCAGTTCGCTAGCCCCAACTAATGAAAAACTGTTTTTT. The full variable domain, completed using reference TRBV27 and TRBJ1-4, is EAQVTQNPRYLITVTGKKLTVTCSQNMNHEYMSWYRQDPGLGLRQIYYSMNVEVTDKGDVPEGYKVSRKEKRNFPLILESPSPNQTSLYFCASSSLAPTNEKLFFGSGTQLSVL.

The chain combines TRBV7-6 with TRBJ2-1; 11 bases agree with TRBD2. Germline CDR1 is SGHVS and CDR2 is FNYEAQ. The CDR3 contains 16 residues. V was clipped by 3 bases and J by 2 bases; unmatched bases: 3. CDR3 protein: CASSFLTSGAYNEQFF. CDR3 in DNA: TGTGCCAGCAGCTTCCTGACTAGCGGGGCCTACAATGAGCAGTTCTTC.

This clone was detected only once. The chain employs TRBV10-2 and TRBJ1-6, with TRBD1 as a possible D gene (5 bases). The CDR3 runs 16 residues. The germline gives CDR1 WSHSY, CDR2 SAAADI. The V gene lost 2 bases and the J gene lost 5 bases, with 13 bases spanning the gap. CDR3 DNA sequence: TGCGCCAGCAGTGAGACGGAGCGACAGAATAATTCACCCCTCCACTTT. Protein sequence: CASSETERQNNSPLHF.

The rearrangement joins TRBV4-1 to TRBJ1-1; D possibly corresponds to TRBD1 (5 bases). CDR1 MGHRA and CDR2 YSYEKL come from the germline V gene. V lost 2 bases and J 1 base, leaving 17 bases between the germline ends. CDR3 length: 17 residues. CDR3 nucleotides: TGCGCCAGCAGCCAAAGTCCCCCCCCAAGGGGGAACACTGAAGCTTTCTTT. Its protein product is CASSQSPPPRGNTEAFF.

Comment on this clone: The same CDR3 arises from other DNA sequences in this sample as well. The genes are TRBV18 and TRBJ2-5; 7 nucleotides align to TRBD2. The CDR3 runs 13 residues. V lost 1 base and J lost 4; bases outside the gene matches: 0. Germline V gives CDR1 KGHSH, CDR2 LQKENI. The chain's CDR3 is CASSPLAGETQYF. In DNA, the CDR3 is TGTGCCAGCTCACCACTAGCGGGAGAGACCCAGTACTTC.

In DNA, the CDR3 is TGTGCCAGCAGCTCCCGGGGGGGCCAGGGCACTGAAGCTTTCTTT. It translates to CASSSRGGQGTEAFF. This sequence joins TRBV7-9 and TRBJ1-1, with D possibly TRBD1 on 6 matching bases. Germline V gene data show CDR1 as SEHNR and CDR2 as FQNEAQ (reference sequence). The CDR3 contains 15 residues. Trimming took off 4 bases at V and 4 bases at J, with 16 bases between the two ends.

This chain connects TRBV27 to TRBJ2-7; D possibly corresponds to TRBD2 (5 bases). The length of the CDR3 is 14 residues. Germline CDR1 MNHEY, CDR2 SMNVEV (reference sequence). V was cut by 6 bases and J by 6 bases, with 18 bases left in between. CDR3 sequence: CASRRSGPEAEQYF. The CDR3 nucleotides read TGTGCCAGCAGGCGGTCCGGGCCGGAGGCCGAGCAGTACTTC.

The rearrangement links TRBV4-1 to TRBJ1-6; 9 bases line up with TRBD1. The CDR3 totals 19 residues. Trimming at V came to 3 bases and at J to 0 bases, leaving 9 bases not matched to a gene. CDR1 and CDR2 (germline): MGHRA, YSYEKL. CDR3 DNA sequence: TGCGCCAGCAGCCAGACAAGGACAGGGGCGAGCTCCTATAATTCACCCCTCCACTTT. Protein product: CASSQTRTGASSYNSPLHF.

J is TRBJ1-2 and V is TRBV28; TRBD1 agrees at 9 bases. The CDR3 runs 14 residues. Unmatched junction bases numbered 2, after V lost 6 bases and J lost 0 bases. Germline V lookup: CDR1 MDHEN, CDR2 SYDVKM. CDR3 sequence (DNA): TGTGCCAGCAGCCGGACAGGGGCTAACTATGGCTACACCTTC. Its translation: CASSRTGANYGYTF.

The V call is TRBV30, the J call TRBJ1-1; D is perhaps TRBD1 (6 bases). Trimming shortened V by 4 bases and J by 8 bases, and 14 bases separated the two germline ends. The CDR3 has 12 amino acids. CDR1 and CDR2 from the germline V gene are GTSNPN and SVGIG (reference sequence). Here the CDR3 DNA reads TGTGCCTGGAAACTGGGGGCCCGAGAAGCTTTCTTT. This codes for CAWKLGAREAFF.

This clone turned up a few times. CDR3 region: CASSMDRGLTEAFF. CDR3 sequence (DNA): TGTGCCAGTAGTATGGACAGGGGGCTCACTGAAGCTTTCTTT. The chain is built from TRBV19 and TRBJ1-1; 11 bases fit TRBD1. CDR3 length: 14 residues. V shed 3 bases and J 4 bases; nucleotides not matched to a gene: 1. Germline assignment: CDR1 LNHDA and CDR2 SQIVND (reference sequence).

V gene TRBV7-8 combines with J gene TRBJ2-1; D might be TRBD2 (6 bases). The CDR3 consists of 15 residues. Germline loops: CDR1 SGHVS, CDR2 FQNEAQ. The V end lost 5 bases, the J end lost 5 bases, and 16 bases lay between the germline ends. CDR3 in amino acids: CASSHPGTRNNEQFF. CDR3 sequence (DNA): TGTGCCAGCAGCCATCCCGGGACTCGAAACAATGAGCAGTTCTTC.

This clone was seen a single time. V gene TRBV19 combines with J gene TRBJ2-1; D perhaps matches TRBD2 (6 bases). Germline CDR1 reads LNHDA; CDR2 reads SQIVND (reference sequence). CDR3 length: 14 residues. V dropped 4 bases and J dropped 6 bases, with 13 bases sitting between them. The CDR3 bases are TGTGCCAGTAGTACCACATCTAGCGCCAATGAGCAGTTCTTC. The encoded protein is CASSTTSSANEQFF.

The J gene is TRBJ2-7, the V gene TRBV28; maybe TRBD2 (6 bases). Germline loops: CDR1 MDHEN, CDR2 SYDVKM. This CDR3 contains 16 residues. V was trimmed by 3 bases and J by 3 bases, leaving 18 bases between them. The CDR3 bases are TGTGCCAGCAGTTTTGGTGGAGGGACTCTGATCTACGAGCAGTACTTC. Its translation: CASSFGGGTLIYEQYF.

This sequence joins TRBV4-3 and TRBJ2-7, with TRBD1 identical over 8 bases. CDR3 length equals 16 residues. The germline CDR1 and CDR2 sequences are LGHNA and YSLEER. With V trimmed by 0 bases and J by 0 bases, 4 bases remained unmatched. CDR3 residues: CASSQDYRGSSYEQYF. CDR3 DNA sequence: TGCGCCAGCAGCCAAGACTACAGGGGGAGCTCCTACGAGCAGTACTTC.

CDR3 DNA sequence: TGCGCCAGCAGCCCCTCTGGGCGGGAGGGCTCCTACAATGAGCAGTTCTTC. This gives the protein CASSPSGREGSYNEQFF. V is TRBV5-1 and J is TRBJ2-1, with TRBD2 matching over 9 bases. Germline V lookup: CDR1 SGHRS, CDR2 YFSETQ. V dropped 4 bases and J dropped 0; count of bases not matched to a gene: 8. There are 17 residues in the CDR3. Variable domain in full (rest from reference TRBV5-1 and TRBJ2-1): KAGVTQTPRYLIKTRGQQVTLSCSPISGHRSVSWYQQTPGQGLQFLFEYFSETQRNKGNFPGRFSGRQFSNSRSEMNVSTLELGDSALYLCASSPSGREGSYNEQFFGPGTRLTVL.

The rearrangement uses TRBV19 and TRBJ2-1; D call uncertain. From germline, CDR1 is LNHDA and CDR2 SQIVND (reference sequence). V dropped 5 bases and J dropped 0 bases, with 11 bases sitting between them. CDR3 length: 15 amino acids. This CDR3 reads CASSPRGTSYNEQFF. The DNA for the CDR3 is TGTGCCAGTAGTCCCCGCGGCACCTCCTACAATGAGCAGTTCTTC.